The 14 T cell receptor beta chains reported below all come from one sample, sequenced in a study of blood T cells in healthy people across ages. The use of a sample-barcoded 5' primer and a J-beta primer mix characterized a second PCR of about 7 to 12 cycles. Each CDR3 protein is one row after TCRdb ran MiXCR on the 5' RACE reads. In the table there are about 780,000 distinct CDR3 sequences, about half of which are singletons. The sequenced sample was blood. The receptors come from a man at least 80 years old in good health.

The rearrangement joins TRBV4-2 to TRBJ2-5, with D tentatively TRBD1 or TRBD2 (5 bases each). With 4 bases removed from V and 5 bases from J, the gap between germline ends came to 17 bases. The length of the CDR3 is 15 residues. Germline V gives CDR1 LGHNA, CDR2 YNFKEQ. CDR3 sequence: CASSPGPRKPETQYF. The DNA for the CDR3 is TGTGCCAGCAGCCCGGGGCCCAGAAAACCGGAGACCCAGTACTTC.

This clonotype was observed a few times. The chain links TRBV5-5 to TRBJ2-3; the D is unclear. V gave up 4 bases and J gave up 2 bases, with 11 bases separating them. CDR3 length equals 14 residues. Germline assignment: CDR1 SGHKS and CDR2 YYEKEE (reference sequence). The CDR3, as DNA: TGTGCCAGCAGCATCGATGGCCCCACAGATACGCAGTATTTT. Protein sequence: CASSIDGPTDTQYF. Full variable domain (remainder filled in from reference TRBV5-5 and TRBJ2-3): DAGVTQSPTHLIKTRGQQVTLRCSPISGHKSVSWYQQVLGQGPQFIFQYYEKEERGRGNFPDRFSARQFPNYSSELNVNALLLGDSALYLCASSIDGPTDTQYFGPGTRLTVL.

The chain recombines TRBV9 with TRBJ2-1; D may be TRBD2 (6 bases). Per germline, CDR1 SGDLS and CDR2 YYNGEE. The CDR3 contains 16 residues. V was trimmed by 0 bases and J by 1 base, leaving 11 bases between them. CDR3 bases: TGTGCCAGCAGCGTAGCTCCGGGGGAATCCTACAATGAGCAGTTCTTC. The encoded protein is CASSVAPGESYNEQFF.

The chain is built from TRBV2 and TRBJ1-2, with D possibly TRBD1 on 5 matching bases. Germline CDR1 reads SNHLY; CDR2 reads FYNNEI. The ends were cut back, 6 bases at V and 0 bases at J, with 8 bases in the middle. The CDR3 is 13 residues long. CDR3 bases: TGTGCCAGCAGGGGACTTTCTAACTATGGCTACACCTTC. Protein: CASRGLSNYGYTF.

This clonotype has just a few counts. The chain links TRBV30 to TRBJ2-3; D possibly corresponds to TRBD1 (6 bases). This CDR3 comprises 13 residues. Germline V CDR1 and CDR2: GTSNPN, SVGIG (reference sequence). V lost 1 base, J lost 3 bases, and 8 bases lay in between. Here the CDR3 DNA reads TGTGCCTGGAGTGCAGGGGAAACAGATACGCAGTATTTT. Translated: CAWSAGETDTQYF.

This chain's CDR3 is CASSYTPGGRGAEAFF. Here the CDR3 DNA reads TGTGCCAGCAGTTACACGCCGGGGGGCAGGGGAGCTGAAGCTTTCTTT. The chain uses TRBV6-2 or TRBV6-3 and TRBJ1-1; D possibly corresponds to TRBD1 (6 bases). The CDR3 is 16 residues long. Germline V CDR1 and CDR2: MNHEY, SVGEGT. Trimming took 2 bases from V and 6 from J, leaving 19 bases between them.

The V gene is TRBV3-1, the J gene TRBJ1-4, with 7 bases matching TRBD1. The V and J ends lost 1 base and 7 bases, in that order; junction bases with no gene match: 6. The CDR3 has 15 amino acids. The germline V gene encodes CDR1 LGHDT and CDR2 YNNKEL (reference sequence). The CDR3 coding sequence is TGTGCCAGCAGCCAAGGGGGACAGTGGGTTGAAAAACTGTTTTTT. It is translated as CASSQGGQWVEKLFF.

The rearrangement uses TRBV5-1 and TRBJ2-1, with 7 nucleotides matching TRBD1. Germline values: CDR1 SGHRS, CDR2 YFSETQ. Trimming took 1 base from V and 7 from J; bases not matched to a gene: 14. The CDR3 has 17 amino acids. The CDR3 sequence is CASSLLPPGQNGNEQFF. For the CDR3, the DNA is TGCGCCAGCAGCTTGTTGCCCCCGGGACAGAATGGGAATGAGCAGTTCTTC.

V is TRBV4-1 and J is TRBJ2-1, with TRBD2 matching 7 bases. Germline V lookup: CDR1 MGHRA, CDR2 YSYEKL. The ends lost 0 bases at V and 4 bases at J; junction bases unmatched: 12. The CDR3 length is 18 residues. As DNA, the CDR3 is TGCGCCAGCAGCCAAGAATCCACCATTCTAGCGGAGTACAATGAGCAGTTCTTC. Protein: CASSQESTILAEYNEQFF.

This rearrangement joins TRBV7-9 to TRBJ2-7, with 9 bases lining up with TRBD1. The CDR3 runs to 19 residues. V lost 4 bases to trimming and J lost 7 bases; unmatched junction nucleotides: 23. Germline CDR1 is SEHNR and CDR2 is FQNEAQ (reference sequence). CDR3 in amino acids: CASSSPGQGPQSSYNEQYF. The CDR3 DNA reads as TGTGCCAGCAGCTCTCCGGGACAGGGTCCTCAAAGTTCCTACAATGAGCAGTACTTC.

This clonotype occurred a few times. The genes are TRBV29-1 and TRBJ2-7; D gene uncertain. The CDR3 covers 11 residues. The germline CDR1 and CDR2 sequences are SQVTM and ANQGSEA. Trimming removed 7 bases at V and 2 bases at J, with 9 bases between. CDR3 loop: CSGLLTYEQYF. The CDR3 coding sequence is TGCAGCGGCTTATTAACCTACGAGCAGTACTTC.

Only a few counts were recorded for this clonotype. J is TRBJ2-7 and V is TRBV21-1; the table assigns TRBD1, which was not confirmed against the DNA. TRBV21-1 is a pseudogene. The CDR3 loop spans 15 amino acids. The CDR3 DNA follows: TGTGCCAGCAGCAAAGGGGCGACTACGCTCTACGAGCAGTACTTC. This gives the protein CASSKGATTLYEQYF.

In its sample, this clonotype was seen a few times. The chain combines TRBV6-2 or TRBV6-3 with TRBJ1-5; D perhaps matches TRBD1 (5 bases). Trimming removed 4 bases at V and 0 bases at J, with 10 bases between. Germline assignment: CDR1 MNHEY and CDR2 SVGEGT. The CDR3 extends over 15 amino acids. The CDR3 protein is CASSSDGHSNQPQHF. As DNA, the CDR3 is TGTGCCAGCAGTTCAGACGGACATAGCAATCAGCCCCAGCATTTT.

This clonotype occurred a few times. This may be a read error, as it is one base from a much larger clone. The chain is built from TRBV12-3 or TRBV12-4 and TRBJ2-5, with D unclear. V lost 6 bases to trimming and J lost 11 bases, with 22 bases between them. The CDR3 length is 14 residues. The CDR3 DNA is TGTGCCAGCAGCCCAAGTACGTACCACAATGAGCAGTACTTC. Protein: CASSPSTYHNEQYF.